Below, one T cell receptor beta chain is given with its context. These data come from a study of blood T cell repertoires in COVID-19. Whole-study context: Specimens from acute and convalescent COVID-19 originated in the United States, Italy and Spain.

Clones were read by immunoSEQ multiplex PCR, and TCRdb kept only the in-frame ones, dropping some. The data contain roughly 170,000 clones, about 86% of them singletons. V gave up 6 bases and J gave up 4 bases, with 18 bases separating them. Germline V gene lookup returns CDR1 MNHEY and CDR2 SVGAGI. The CDR3 contains 15 residues. Sequencing was carried out using peripheral blood. This TCR derives from a woman aged 70-85 years with COVID-19, enrolled during active disease. The chain links TRBV6-5 to TRBJ1-2; a weak D match, TRBD1 (6 bases). CDR3 in DNA: TGTGCCAGCAGGCCGGGCAAGGGAGGGGGCTATGGCTACACCTTC. This gives the protein CASRPGKGGGYGYTF.